The present entry profiles one T cell receptor beta chain with its context. The antigen this receptor binds is unknown. A commercial ELISA kit detecting HCMV-specific IgG in serum was used to determine HCMV serostatus. Peripheral blood mononuclear cells were isolated from blood by Ficoll density gradient centrifugation. Sequencing relied on an Illumina HiSeq 2000. TCR beta cDNA libraries were prepared using 5'RACE template switching, which introduced a universal primer site and unique molecular identifiers. Priming for cDNA synthesis came from the TCR beta constant segment, and two successive PCR amplification steps followed. The original methods were these. MIGEC was used to demultiplex reads and group reads by UMI, and MiTCR was used to assemble and quantify clonotypes. To exclude erroneous sequences, only TCR cDNA sequences supported by at least two reads were retained. The tcR package was used for downstream repertoire analysis, with clonotypes matched between fractions based on CDR3 nucleotide sequence plus V segment. VDJmatch was used to annotate antigen specificity against VDJdb, with one amino acid substitution in CDR3 allowed. The reads underwent TCRdb reprocessing, giving one record for each CDR3 protein sequence and no DNA. The V and J calls follow TCRdb's processing rather than the paper's. The table for this sample shows hundreds of thousands of distinct CDR3 sequences. The ten largest account for 3.5% to 4.5% of the sample.

The data were taken from a study of T cells expressing NK-cell markers (dated by TCRdb to about 2020). As for the study more broadly: Three sorted T-cell subsets (CD3+CD56+NKG2C+, CD3+CD56+NKG2C- and CD3+CD56-NKG2C+) from eight donors had their TCR beta-chain repertoires profiled. Illumina HiSeq 2000/2500, MiSeq or NextSeq was used to sequence libraries as 2 x 150 bp reads. The eight sequenced donors were randomly selected healthy volunteers, three men and five women. Among the eight sequenced donors, only one was HCMV-seronegative, while the other seven were HCMV-seropositive.

The research as a whole found: Those dominant clonotypes were again the most abundant among CD3+CD56-NKG2C+ cells in a handful of donors, at roughly 25-65%. In a handful of donors, the dominant CD3+CD56+NKG2C+ clonotypes were among the top 10 CD8+ clonotypes and accounted for about 1.0-7.5% of CD8+ T cells. Whether the expanded NKG2C-expressing T cell clones were specific for HCMV antigens remained unclear.

As encoded in the germline V gene, CDR1 is SGHRS while CDR2 is YFSETQ. From the cysteine through the phenylalanine, the CDR3 covers 14 amino acids. There is no recorded DNA. The chain is assembled from TRBV5-1 and TRBJ1-1; TCRdb's D gene call, TRBD1, goes unchecked for lack of DNA. The TCR sequence derives from a man younger than 35 in good health. Donor details come from another sample of the same person, matched by shared clones. Sequencing was carried out using blood T cells: a sorted CD56 or NKG2C T cell subset, CD4+ or CD8+ T cells, or bulk PBMC T cells (not recorded which). The CDR3 here reads CASSDRVEQTEAFF.